The T cell receptor (beta chain) described here comes from a study of graft-versus-host responses after intestinal transplantation. About the research overall: Once they had received anti-thymocyte globulin induction, all recipients took tacrolimus and steroids for approximately 3 years.

CDR3 length: 14 residues. Germline CDR1 reads SQVTM; CDR2 reads ANQGSEA. Trimming left V 6 bases short and J 0 bases short, with 15 bases between. About this clone: What it binds is not known.

TCRdb keeps only in-frame clones here, not all; method: immunoSEQ multiplex PCR. The sample contains approximately 130,000 clones, just over 90% of which appear only once. This chain uses TRBV29-1 with TRBJ2-7; either TRBD1 or TRBD2 may fit D (5 bases each). The clonotype originates from a human donor who received an intestinal transplant. Material: unstimulated CD4+ T cells sorted from spleen or lymph node cells, obtained before intestinal transplant. This chain's CDR3 is CSVRPGPSSYEQYF. CDR3 bases: TGCAGCGTACGCCCGGGACCCAGCTCCTACGAGCAGTACTTC.